The T cell receptor (beta chain) described here comes from a study of T cell responses to AZD1222 COVID-19 vaccine. Worth noting for this clone: What it binds is not known.

Study-level points and caveats: Females made up more of the donors, who were largely white British, and clonal diversity may have come out too low. Targets within unmutated variant regions were reportedly found for nearly half of spike-specific TCRs. Two AZD1222 administrations were followed by greater Spike-specific TCR breadth and depth.

Profiled with immunoSEQ multiplex PCR; TCRdb holds only in-frame clones, not every one. The sample has 120,000 to 150,000 clones; roughly 86% are singletons. Unmatched junction bases numbered 7, after V lost 5 bases and J lost 3 bases. CDR1 SGHNT and CDR2 YENEEA come from the germline V gene. CDR3 size: 17 residues. The chain has TRBV11-3 and TRBJ2-6, with 10 bases that match TRBD1. The sequencing here drew on peripheral blood, taken 28 days after the second dose of the MenACWY control vaccine. This TCR was sampled from an adult who received the MenACWY meningococcal vaccine as a control. The CDR3 is CASSPGQGSGGANVLTF. The DNA for the CDR3 is TGTGCCAGCAGCCCGGGACAGGGGAGTGGTGGGGCCAACGTCCTGACTTTC.